The 9 T cell receptor beta chains given below trace back to one sample, sequenced in a study of control samples from healthy donors and cancer patients (dated by TCRdb to 2019 to 2021). The library relied on the immunoSEQ multiplex PCR assay. TCRdb took this table from immuneACCESS and kept in-frame rearrangements with V and J called. Such tables lack part of the clones; where checked against another copy, unresolved V genes explain under half of the gap, and the rest is unexplained. This sample lists approximately 150,000 clones; 93% were detected once. The top ten clonotypes cover around 5.4% of the sample. Sequencing was performed on blood. The receptors come from a man between 18 and 35 years old in good health.

The chain links TRBV6-6 to TRBJ1-1; unclear D gene. This CDR3 has 15 residues. Between the trimmed V and J ends, which lost 5 bases and 2 bases, there was a span of 15 bases. Germline loops: CDR1 MNHNY, CDR2 SVGAGI (reference sequence). CDR3 sequence: CASSPREGANTEAFF. The CDR3 DNA reads TGTGCCAGCAGTCCTCGGGAGGGCGCTAACACTGAAGCTTTCTTT.

This clone was detected many times. V and J are TRBV2 and TRBJ1-1; D not certain. Germline lookup yields CDR1 SNHLY and CDR2 FYNNEI. V lost 5 bases to trimming and J lost 5 bases, with 9 bases between them. This CDR3 spans 12 amino acids. Here the CDR3 DNA reads TGTGCCAGCAGTTTGGGAAAAACTGAAGCTTTCTTT. It specifies CASSLGKTEAFF.

The V gene is TRBV4-1, the J gene TRBJ1-3; 7 bases line up with TRBD1. The CDR3 loop spans 16 amino acids. V gave up 6 bases and J gave up 2 bases; unmatched junction bases: 10. Germline CDR1 reads MGHRA; CDR2 reads YSYEKL. The CDR3 region has the DNA TGCGCCAGCAGTCGAGGGGACAGTTACACTGGAAACACCATATATTTT. Translation gives CASSRGDSYTGNTIYF.

This clone occurred once. The chain couples TRBV4-2 to TRBJ1-1; tentative D call: TRBD1 (5 bases). CDR1 is LGHNA, CDR2 YNFKEQ, per germline. The CDR3 length is 16 residues. The germline V and J ends were trimmed by 0 bases and 2 bases, with 13 bases remaining between them. The CDR3 coding sequence is TGTGCCAGCAGCCAAGATTGGCGGGGCCAAAACACTGAAGCTTTCTTT. Translation: CASSQDWRGQNTEAFF.

The CDR3 DNA is TGTGCCAGCAGGAAGGGTGACGTATACAATGAGCAGTTCTTC. Translation gives CASRKGDVYNEQFF. This chain connects TRBV27 to TRBJ2-1; D gene ambiguous. The germline V and J ends were trimmed by 6 bases and 4 bases, with 13 bases remaining between them. CDR3 size: 14 residues. Germline V gene lookup returns CDR1 MNHEY and CDR2 SMNVEV (reference sequence).

The chain links TRBV7-2 to TRBJ2-1; 8 nucleotides line up with TRBD2. Looked up from germline, CDR1 is SGHTA and CDR2 is FQGNSA. This CDR3 has 16 residues. The V segment lost 5 bases and the J segment 9 bases; nucleotides outside the gene matches: 15. CDR3 amino acids: CASSPRPGGAQVEQFF. In DNA, the CDR3 is TGTGCCAGCAGCCCGCGTCCGGGGGGGGCTCAGGTTGAGCAGTTCTTC.

J is TRBJ1-1 and V is TRBV10-3, with D possibly matching TRBD1 (6 bases). V lost 9 bases to trimming and J lost 1 base, with 15 bases between them. The CDR3 runs 14 residues. The germline CDR1 and CDR2 sequences are ENHRY and SYGVKD. This chain's CDR3 is CAIYRGTPNTEAFF. CDR3 bases: TGTGCCATTTACCGCGGGACACCGAACACTGAAGCTTTCTTT.

The chain links TRBV9 to TRBJ1-1, with D maybe TRBD1 (5 bases). V lost 3 bases and J lost 0, with 12 bases in between. Per the germline V gene, CDR1 is SGDLS and CDR2 is YYNGEE. This CDR3 comprises 15 residues. The CDR3 is CASSEGSDLNTEAFF. For the CDR3, the DNA is TGTGCCAGCAGCGAGGGGTCGGACCTGAACACTGAAGCTTTCTTT.

This rearrangement joins TRBV7-9 to TRBJ2-6; weak D call: TRBD1 (5 bases). Trimming left V 5 bases short and J 0 bases short, with 20 bases between. This CDR3 region has 19 residues. Per germline, CDR1 SEHNR and CDR2 FQNEAQ (reference sequence). DNA for the CDR3: TGTGCCAGCAGCGCTCGGACATCCACCCGCTTCTCTGGGGCCAACGTCCTGACTTTC. Protein sequence: CASSARTSTRFSGANVLTF.